Following are 18 T cell receptor beta chains from one sample sequenced in a study of graft-versus-host responses after intestinal transplantation. Profiled with immunoSEQ multiplex PCR; TCRdb holds only in-frame clones, not every one. The table records about 20,000 clones, 86% of them present only once. Here the sequenced sample was bone marrow, taken approximately 120 days after transplant. The source of these receptors is a human patient who received an intestinal transplant, so some T cells may come from the graft donor.

V gene TRBV4-1 combines with J gene TRBJ2-7; 9 nucleotides agree with TRBD1. The length of the CDR3 is 15 residues. With 0 bases clipped from V and 6 bases from J, the junction kept 6 bases outside the gene matches. CDR1 and CDR2 from the germline V gene are MGHRA and YSYEKL. This CDR3 is CASSQDSGQGREQYF. CDR3 in DNA: TGCGCCAGCAGCCAAGATTCCGGACAGGGGCGCGAGCAGTACTTC.

The sample holds a few counts of this clone. V gene TRBV6-5 combines with J gene TRBJ2-2, with TRBD1 matching over 8 bases. Germline CDR1 is MNHEY and CDR2 is SVGAGI. The V gene end was trimmed by 6 bases and the J gene end by 6 bases; junction bases not matched to a gene: 9. The CDR3 is 15 residues long. CDR3 sequence (DNA): TGTGCCAGCAGCTCAGGGGGCGGACGGGCCGGGGAGCTGTTTTTT. Translation gives CASSSGGGRAGELFF.

Comments on this clone: Additional DNA sequences in this sample encode the identical CDR3. V and J are TRBV19 and TRBJ2-7; TRBD2 is a possible D gene (6 bases). CDR1 is LNHDA and CDR2 is SQIVND in the germline V gene (reference sequence). The CDR3 runs 14 residues. The V and J ends lost 3 bases and 3 bases respectively, with 12 bases between them. The CDR3: CASSITGGIYEQYF. The CDR3 DNA reads TGTGCCAGTAGTATTACCGGAGGGATCTACGAGCAGTACTTC.

The rearrangement joins TRBV21-1 to TRBJ2-5; whether TRBD2, the table's D call, matches the DNA was not checked. The end of the DNA fits TRBJ2-7 better, so the J call may be wrong. TRBV21-1 is a pseudogene segment. The CDR3 consists of 19 residues. The CDR3 region is CASSKVATSGRASSYEQYF. As DNA, the CDR3 is TGTGCCAGCAGCAAAGTTGCAACTAGCGGGAGGGCCAGCTCCTACGAGCAGTACTTC.

The chain has TRBV10-3 and TRBJ2-3; 7 nucleotides align to TRBD1. The germline V gene encodes CDR1 ENHRY and CDR2 SYGVKD. The CDR3 has 16 amino acids. V shed 1 base, J shed 1 base, and the junction held 5 bases outside the gene matches. CDR3: CAISEYRDSRTDTQYF. The CDR3 DNA reads TGTGCCATCAGTGAGTACCGGGACAGCCGCACAGATACGCAGTATTTT.

The rearrangement links TRBV9 to TRBJ1-1; unclear D gene. The V end lost 0 bases, the J end lost 2 bases, and 5 bases lay between the germline ends. Germline values: CDR1 SGDLS, CDR2 YYNGEE. The CDR3 covers 13 residues. The CDR3 sequence: CASSVASNTEAFF. CDR3 nucleotide sequence: TGTGCCAGCAGCGTAGCCAGTAACACTGAAGCTTTCTTT.

The chain carries TRBV5-4 and TRBJ1-2, with D possibly matching TRBD1 (5 bases). This CDR3 has 14 residues. The V end was cut by 0 bases, the J end by 2 bases, with 8 bases between. The V gene's germline CDR1 is SGHNT and CDR2 YYREEE (reference sequence). CDR3 DNA sequence: TGTGCCAGCAGCTTGGCAGGGATCAACTATGGCTACACCTTC. Translated: CASSLAGINYGYTF.

The chain carries TRBV28 and TRBJ2-1; the D gene is possibly TRBD2 (6 bases). V gave up 8 bases and J gave up 5 bases, with 19 bases separating them. The CDR3 is made up of 15 amino acids. The germline V gene encodes CDR1 MDHEN and CDR2 SYDVKM. CDR3 sequence (DNA): TGTGCCAGCCACTATAGCGGAGTGCCCCACAATGAGCAGTTCTTC. Protein product: CASHYSGVPHNEQFF.

This clone occurred once. V and J are TRBV30 and TRBJ2-3; TRBD1 matches at 11 bases. Trimming removed 4 bases from V and 4 bases from J; junction bases left unmatched: 7. Germline V gene sequence: CDR1 GTSNPN, CDR2 SVGIG (reference sequence). This CDR3 spans 15 amino acids. The CDR3 DNA reads TGTGCCTGGACCCCCGGACAGGGGGCCTCAGATACGCAGTATTTT. It translates to CAWTPGQGASDTQYF.

This clone was seen only a few times. The junction shows a germline mismatch at one end, possibly a read error. The chain carries TRBV5-1 and TRBJ2-5, with D perhaps given as TRBD1 or TRBD2 (5 bases each). Germline values: CDR1 SGHRS, CDR2 YFSETQ. CDR3 size: 14 residues. In DNA form, the CDR3 reads TGCGCCAGCAGTTTGGGGGTGGGCCAAGAGACCCAGTACTTC. Its translation: CASSLGVGQETQYF. The variable domain in full, with the rest retrieved from reference TRBV5-1 and TRBJ2-5, is KAGVTQTPRYLIKTRGQQVTLSCSPISGHRSVSWYQQTPGQGLQFLFEYFSETQRNKGNFPGRFSGRQFSNSRSEMNVSTLELGDSALYLCASSLGVGQETQYFGPGTRLLVL.

The V call is TRBV6-1, the J call TRBJ2-1; D remains unclear. Germline-derived CDR1 and CDR2 are MNHNS and SASEGT. Trimming took 7 bases from V and 8 from J, leaving 15 bases between them. This CDR3 has 13 amino acids. The CDR3 nucleotides are TGTGCCAGCACTCCCCCACAATGGGATGAGCAGTTCTTC. The encoded protein is CASTPPQWDEQFF.

The chain joins TRBV9 to TRBJ2-6, with D perhaps TRBD1 (6 bases). The CDR3 contains 14 residues. CDR1 is SGDLS, CDR2 YYNGEE, per germline. V was cut by 4 bases and J by 4 bases, with 9 bases left in between. CDR3 sequence: CASSLTGGANVLTF. Written as DNA, the CDR3 is TGTGCCAGCAGCTTAACAGGGGGGGCCAACGTCCTGACTTTC. The variable domain in full, with the rest retrieved from reference TRBV9 and TRBJ2-6, is DSGVTQTPKHLITATGQRVTLRCSPRSGDLSVYWYQQSLDQGLQFLIQYYNGEERAKGNILERFSAQQFPDLHSELNLSSLELGDSALYFCASSLTGGANVLTFGAGSRLTVL.

This clone was seen a handful of times. The CDR3 region has the DNA TGTGCCATCCGGGCGGGATCCTACGAGCAGTACTTC. The encoded protein is CAIRAGSYEQYF. The chain couples TRBV10-3 to TRBJ2-7; weak D call: TRBD2 (6 bases). Germline-derived CDR1 and CDR2 are ENHRY and SYGVKD. The CDR3 extends over 12 amino acids. V was clipped by 8 bases and J by 1 base, with 9 bases between them.

The chain links TRBV6-1 to TRBJ1-5; a weak D match, TRBD1 (5 bases). This CDR3 has 14 residues. Germline V gene lookup returns CDR1 MNHNS and CDR2 SASEGT. Deletions cut 3 bases from V and 5 bases from J, with 11 bases between. The CDR3, as DNA: TGTGCCAGCAGTGAGTCCTCAGGGCATCAGCCCCAGCATTTT. Its protein product is CASSESSGHQPQHF.

The chain recombines TRBV6-1 with TRBJ2-7; D ambiguous. Per the germline V gene, CDR1 is MNHNS and CDR2 is SASEGT. The CDR3 covers 14 residues. Between the trimmed V and J ends, which lost 3 bases and 2 bases, there was a span of 11 bases. The CDR3 protein is CASSDHFMAYEQYF. The CDR3 DNA reads as TGTGCCAGCAGTGATCATTTCATGGCCTACGAGCAGTACTTC.

The chain's CDR3 is CSASRAEAFF. The CDR3 DNA is TGCAGTGCCTCCAGGGCGGAAGCTTTCTTT. The chain joins TRBV20-1 to TRBJ1-1, with a possible D match to TRBD1 (5 bases). The CDR3 is made up of 10 amino acids. Germline CDR1 is DFQATT and CDR2 is SNEGSKA (reference sequence). The V gene lost 6 bases and the J gene lost 8 bases, with 10 bases spanning the gap.

V is TRBV6-1 and J is TRBJ1-1, with 9 bases identical to TRBD1. The V gene's germline CDR1 is MNHNS and CDR2 SASEGT. The V segment lost 2 bases and the J segment 0 bases; nucleotides outside the gene matches: 4. The CDR3 loop spans 16 amino acids. The CDR3 sequence is CASSELQGAMNTEAFF. DNA for the CDR3: TGTGCCAGCAGTGAATTACAGGGGGCTATGAACACTGAAGCTTTCTTT.

The chain combines TRBV4-2 with TRBJ2-7; D unclear. CDR3 length equals 15 residues. From germline, CDR1 is LGHNA and CDR2 YNFKEQ. Trimming pared 3 bases from V and 0 bases from J, leaving 12 bases between. This CDR3 reads CASSQLSSGSYEQYF. The CDR3, as DNA: TGTGCCAGCAGCCAGCTAAGCTCAGGCTCCTACGAGCAGTACTTC.